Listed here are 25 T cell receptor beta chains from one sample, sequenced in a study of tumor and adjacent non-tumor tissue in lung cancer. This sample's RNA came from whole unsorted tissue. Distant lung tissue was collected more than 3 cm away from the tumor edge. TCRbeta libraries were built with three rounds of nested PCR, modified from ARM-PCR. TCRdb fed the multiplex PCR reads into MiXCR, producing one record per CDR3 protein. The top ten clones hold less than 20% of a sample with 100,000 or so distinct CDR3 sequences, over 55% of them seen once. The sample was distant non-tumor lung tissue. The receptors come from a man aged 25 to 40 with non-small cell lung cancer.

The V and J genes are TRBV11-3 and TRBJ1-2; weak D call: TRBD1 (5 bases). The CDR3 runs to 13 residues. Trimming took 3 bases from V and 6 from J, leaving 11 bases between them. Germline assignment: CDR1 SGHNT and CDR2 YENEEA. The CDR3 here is CASSLTEGNGYTF. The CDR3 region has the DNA TGTGCCAGCAGCTTGACAGAGGGCAATGGCTACACCTTC. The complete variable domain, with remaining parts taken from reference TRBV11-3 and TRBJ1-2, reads EAGVVQSPRYKIIEKKQPVAFWCNPISGHNTLYWYLQNLGQGPELLIRYENEEAVDDSQLPKDRFSAERLKGVDSTLKIQPAELGDSAVYLCASSLTEGNGYTFGSGTRLTVV.

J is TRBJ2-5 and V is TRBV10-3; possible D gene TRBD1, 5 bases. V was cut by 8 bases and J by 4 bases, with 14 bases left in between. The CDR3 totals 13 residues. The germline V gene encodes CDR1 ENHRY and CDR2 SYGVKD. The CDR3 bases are TGTGCCATCCATGGGCTCACAGGAGAGACCCAGTACTTC. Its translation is CAIHGLTGETQYF.

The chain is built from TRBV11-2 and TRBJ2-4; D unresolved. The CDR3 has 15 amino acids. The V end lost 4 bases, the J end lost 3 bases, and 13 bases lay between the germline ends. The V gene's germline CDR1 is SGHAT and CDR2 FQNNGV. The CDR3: CASSSTVSVKNIQYF. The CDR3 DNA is TGTGCCAGCAGCTCAACGGTTTCGGTCAAAAACATTCAGTACTTC.

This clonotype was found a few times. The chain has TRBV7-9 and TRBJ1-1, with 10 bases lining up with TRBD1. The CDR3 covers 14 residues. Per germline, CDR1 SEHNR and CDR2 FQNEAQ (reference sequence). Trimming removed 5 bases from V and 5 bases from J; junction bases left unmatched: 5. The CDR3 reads CASSKGTGETEAFF. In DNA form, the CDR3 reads TGTGCCAGCAGCAAGGGGACAGGGGAAACTGAAGCTTTCTTT.

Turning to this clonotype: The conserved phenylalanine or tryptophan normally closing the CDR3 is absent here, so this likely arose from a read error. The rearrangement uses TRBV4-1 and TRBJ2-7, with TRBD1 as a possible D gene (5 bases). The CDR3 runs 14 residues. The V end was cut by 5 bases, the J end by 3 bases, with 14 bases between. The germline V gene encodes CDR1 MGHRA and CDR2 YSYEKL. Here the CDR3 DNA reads TGCGCCAGCAGCTCCGGACACCCTAGCTACGAGCAGTACCTC. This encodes CASSSGHPSYEQYL.

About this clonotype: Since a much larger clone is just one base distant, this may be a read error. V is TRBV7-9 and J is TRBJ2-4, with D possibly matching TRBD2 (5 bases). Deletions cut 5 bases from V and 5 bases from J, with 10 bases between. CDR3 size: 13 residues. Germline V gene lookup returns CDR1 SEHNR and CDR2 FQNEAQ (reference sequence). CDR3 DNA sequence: TGTGCCAGCAGCCCCCGGGGAGAAAACATTCAGTACTTC. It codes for CASSPRGENIQYF.

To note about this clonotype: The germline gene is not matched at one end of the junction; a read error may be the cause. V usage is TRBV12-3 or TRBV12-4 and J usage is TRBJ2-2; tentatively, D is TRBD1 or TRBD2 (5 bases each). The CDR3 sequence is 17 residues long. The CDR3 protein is CASSPRCSGTNTGELFF. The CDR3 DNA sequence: TGTGCCAGCAGCCCCCGCTGCTCAGGGACGAACACAGGGGAGCTGTTTTTT.

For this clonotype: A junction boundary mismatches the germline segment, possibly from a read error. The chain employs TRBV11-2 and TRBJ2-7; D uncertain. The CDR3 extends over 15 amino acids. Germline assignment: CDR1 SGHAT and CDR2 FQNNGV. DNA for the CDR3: TGTGCCAGCAGTAGGGATTATAGGATCAACTACGAACAGTACTTC. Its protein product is CASSRDYRINYEQYF.

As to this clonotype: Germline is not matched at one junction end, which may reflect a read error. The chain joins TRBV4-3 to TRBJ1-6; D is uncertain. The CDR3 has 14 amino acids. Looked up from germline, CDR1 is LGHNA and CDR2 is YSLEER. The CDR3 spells CPSSQEYRNSPFHF. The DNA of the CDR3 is TGCCCCAGCAGCCAAGAGTATAGGAATTCACCCTTCCACTTT.

CDR3 nucleotides: TGTGCCAGCAGCGGTCTGGAGGTTTCTGGAAACACCATATATTTT. This codes for CASSGLEVSGNTIYF. V and J are TRBV5-6 and TRBJ1-3; unclear D gene. The germline gives CDR1 SGHDT, CDR2 YYEEEE. This CDR3 spans 15 amino acids. V was shortened by 4 bases and J by 1 base, with 12 bases between the two germline ends.

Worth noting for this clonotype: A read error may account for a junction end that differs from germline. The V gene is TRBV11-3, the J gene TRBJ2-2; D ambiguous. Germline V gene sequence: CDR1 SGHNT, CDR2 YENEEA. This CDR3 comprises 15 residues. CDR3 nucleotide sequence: TGTGCCATCAGCTTAGTGGCGGCGAACACCGGTGAGCTGTTTTTT. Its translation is CAISLVAANTGELFF.

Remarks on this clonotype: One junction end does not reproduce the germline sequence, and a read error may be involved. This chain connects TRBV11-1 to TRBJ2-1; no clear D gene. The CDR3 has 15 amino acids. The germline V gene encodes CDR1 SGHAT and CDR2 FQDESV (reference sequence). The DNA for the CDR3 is TGTGCTAGCAGCCCGACTCCTAGCTCCTACAATGAGCAGTTCTTC. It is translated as CASSPTPSSYNEQFF.

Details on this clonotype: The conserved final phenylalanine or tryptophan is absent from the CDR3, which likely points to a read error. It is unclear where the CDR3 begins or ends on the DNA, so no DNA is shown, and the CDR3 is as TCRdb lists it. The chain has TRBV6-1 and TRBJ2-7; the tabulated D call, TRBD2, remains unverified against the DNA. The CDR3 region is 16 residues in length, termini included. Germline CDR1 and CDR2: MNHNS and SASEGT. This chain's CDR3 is CASSNRDSIRSYEQYL.

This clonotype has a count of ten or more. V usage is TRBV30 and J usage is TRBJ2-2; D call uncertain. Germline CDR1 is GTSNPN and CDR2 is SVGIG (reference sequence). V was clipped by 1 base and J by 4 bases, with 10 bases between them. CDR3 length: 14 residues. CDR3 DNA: TGTGCCTGGAGTGAGAACTTCGGCACCGGGGAGCTGTTTTTT. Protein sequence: CAWSENFGTGELFF.

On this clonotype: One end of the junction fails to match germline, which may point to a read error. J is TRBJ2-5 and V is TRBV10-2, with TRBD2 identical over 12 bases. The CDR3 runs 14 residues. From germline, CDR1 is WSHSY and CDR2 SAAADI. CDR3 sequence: CASTGTSGQETLYF. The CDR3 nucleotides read TGCGCCAGCACCGGGACTAGCGGGCAAGAGACCCTGTACTTC.

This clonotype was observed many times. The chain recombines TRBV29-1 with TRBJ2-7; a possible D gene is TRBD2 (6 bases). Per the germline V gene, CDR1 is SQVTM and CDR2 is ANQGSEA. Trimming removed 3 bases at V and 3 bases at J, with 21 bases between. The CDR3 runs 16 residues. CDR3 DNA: TGCAGCGTTGAGGCTAGGGTCGGAGGGAGATTCTACGAGCAGTACTTC. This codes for CSVEARVGGRFYEQYF.

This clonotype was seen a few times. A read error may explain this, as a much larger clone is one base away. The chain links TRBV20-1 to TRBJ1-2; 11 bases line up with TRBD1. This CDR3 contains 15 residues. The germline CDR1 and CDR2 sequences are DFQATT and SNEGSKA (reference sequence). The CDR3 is CSPRDPGQGADGYTF. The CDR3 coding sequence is TGCAGTCCTAGAGACCCCGGACAGGGGGCCGATGGCTACACCTTC.

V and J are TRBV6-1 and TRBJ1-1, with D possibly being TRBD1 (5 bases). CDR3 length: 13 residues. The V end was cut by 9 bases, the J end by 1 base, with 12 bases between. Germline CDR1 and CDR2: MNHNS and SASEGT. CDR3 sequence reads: CARSLTGNTEAFF. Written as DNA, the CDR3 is TGTGCCAGAAGTCTCACAGGGAACACTGAAGCTTTCTTT.

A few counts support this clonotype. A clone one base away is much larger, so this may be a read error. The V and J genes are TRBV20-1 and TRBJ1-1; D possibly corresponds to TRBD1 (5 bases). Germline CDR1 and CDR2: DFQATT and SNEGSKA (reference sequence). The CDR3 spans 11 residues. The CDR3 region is CNARGDPPYHF. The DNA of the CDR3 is TGCAATGCTAGAGGGGACCCCCCGTATCACTTT.

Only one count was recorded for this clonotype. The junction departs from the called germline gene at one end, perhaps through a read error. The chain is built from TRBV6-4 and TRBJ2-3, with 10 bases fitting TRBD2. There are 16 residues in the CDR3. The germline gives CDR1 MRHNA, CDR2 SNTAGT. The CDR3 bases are TGTGCCAGCAGTGCCTCTAGCGGGGGTCTCACAGATATGCAGTATTTT. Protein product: CASSASSGGLTDMQYF.

The CDR3 DNA is TGTGCCAGCAACCCCCTCAGGAATCGTGGAAACACCATATATTTT. As protein: CASNPLRNRGNTIYF. The chain combines TRBV11-2 with TRBJ1-3; unclear D gene. The CDR3 spans 15 residues. V shed 7 bases and J shed 3 bases, with 16 bases lying between them. Germline V gene lookup returns CDR1 SGHAT and CDR2 FQNNGV. Full variable domain (rest looked up from reference TRBV11-2 and TRBJ1-3): EAGVAQSPRYKIIEKRQSVAFWCNPISGHATLYWYQQILGQGPKLLIQFQNNGVVDDSQLPKDRFSAERLKGVDSTLKIQPAKLEDSAVYLCASNPLRNRGNTIYFGEGSWLTVV.

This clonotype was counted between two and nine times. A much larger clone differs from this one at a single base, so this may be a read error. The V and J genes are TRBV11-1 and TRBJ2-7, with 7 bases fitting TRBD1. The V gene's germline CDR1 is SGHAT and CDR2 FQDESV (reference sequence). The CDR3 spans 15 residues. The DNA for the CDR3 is TGTCCCAGCACCTTCTACCGGGACAGTTCCTACGAGCAGTACTTC. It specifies CPSTFYRDSSYEQYF.

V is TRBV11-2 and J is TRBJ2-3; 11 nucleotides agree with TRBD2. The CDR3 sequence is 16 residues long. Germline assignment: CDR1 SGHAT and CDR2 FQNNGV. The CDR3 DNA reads TGTGAAGGCAGCCCATCGACTAGCGGGAAACCAGATACGCAGTATTTT. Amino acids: CEGSPSTSGKPDTQYF.

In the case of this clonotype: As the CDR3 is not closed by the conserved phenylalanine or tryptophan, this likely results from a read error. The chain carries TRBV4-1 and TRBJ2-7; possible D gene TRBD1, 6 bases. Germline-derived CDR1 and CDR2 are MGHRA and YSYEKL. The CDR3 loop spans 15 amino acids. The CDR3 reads CASSQGPGASYGQYS. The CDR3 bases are TGCGCCAGTAGCCAAGGCCCAGGGGCATCCTACGGGCAGTACTCC.

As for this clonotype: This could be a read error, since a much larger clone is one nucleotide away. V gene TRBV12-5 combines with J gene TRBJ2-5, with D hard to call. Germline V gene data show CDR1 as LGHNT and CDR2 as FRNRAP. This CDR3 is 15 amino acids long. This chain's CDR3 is CVSGTFKALQETQYF. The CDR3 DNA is TGTGTTAGTGGCACCTTCAAGGCACTACAAGAGACCCAGTACTTC.